Given below is one T cell receptor beta chain in context. Its antigen remains unidentified. At one end, the junction sequence differs from germline, possibly due to a read error. The data belong to a study of post-analysis software for immune sequencing data. Overall study findings and caveats: With TRBV5-6, TRBV5-1 and TRBV20-1 included, about five TRBV segments were more frequent in patients than in controls.

Germline CDR1 and CDR2: LGHNA and YNFKEQ. The CDR3 is 14 amino acids. Tagging with unique molecular identifiers was a feature of the TCR beta cDNA libraries. TCRdb fed the PCR reads into MiXCR, producing one record per CDR3 protein. This table has 350,000 to 450,000 distinct CDR3 sequences, about a third appearing once. The receptor's source is a girl under 18 with multiple sclerosis. V usage is TRBV4-2 and J usage is TRBJ2-5; D not certain. Sequencing was done on a sample of blood. Written as DNA, the CDR3 is TGTGTCAGCAGCCAAGATGCCGAAGGGGAGACCCAGTACTTC. It is translated as CVSSQDAEGETQYF.